What follows are 21 T cell receptor beta chains derived from one specimen sequenced in a study of blood T cell repertoires in COVID-19. This table comes from immunoSEQ multiplex PCR, and its TCRdb copy is limited to in-frame clones, with some not included. The sample lists 20,000 to 30,000 clones, 85% to 90% seen once, with about 3% in the top ten. Sample: peripheral blood. The receptors originated from a human donor in a cohort sampled during active COVID-19.

The table lists this clone with a few counts. V is TRBV5-1 and J is TRBJ2-7, with 15 bases fitting TRBD2. This CDR3 is built from 17 residues. Per germline, CDR1 SGHRS and CDR2 YFSETQ. The V segment lost 4 bases and the J segment 2 bases; nucleotides outside the gene matches: 7. CDR3 sequence (DNA): TGCGCCAGCAGCATCGGACTAGCGGGAGGGCTAACCTACGAGCAGTACTTC. This sequence encodes CASSIGLAGGLTYEQYF.

A single count supports this clone. The chain couples TRBV5-6 to TRBJ1-2, with 10 bases aligning to TRBD1. This CDR3 region has 18 residues. The trim removed 3 bases at V and 1 base at J, leaving 12 bases unmatched. Germline CDR1 reads SGHDT; CDR2 reads YYEEEE. The CDR3 loop is CASSWLTTGGLFNYGYTF. The CDR3 DNA reads TGTGCCAGCAGCTGGCTAACGACAGGGGGCCTTTTTAACTATGGCTACACCTTC.

The rearrangement uses TRBV19 and TRBJ1-2; no definite D call. Germline assignment: CDR1 LNHDA and CDR2 SQIVND (reference sequence). The CDR3 sequence is 14 residues long. V was trimmed by 0 bases and J by 0 bases, leaving 5 bases between them. The CDR3 DNA follows: TGTGCCAGTAGTATAGATCCAGCTAACTATGGCTACACCTTC. Encoded protein: CASSIDPANYGYTF.

The chain employs TRBV19 and TRBJ2-1; 7 bases map to TRBD2. Germline CDR1 and CDR2: LNHDA and SQIVND (reference sequence). There are 15 residues in the CDR3. V shed 7 bases, J shed 2 bases, and the junction held 8 bases outside the gene matches. The CDR3 DNA is TGTGCCAGTACCTTTGGCGGGAGCGCCTACAATGAGCAGTTCTTC. It codes for CASTFGGSAYNEQFF. The whole variable domain, filled in from reference TRBV19 and TRBJ2-1, reads DGGITQSPKYLFRKEGQNVTLSCEQNLNHDAMYWYRQDPGQGLRLIYYSQIVNDFQKGDIAEGYSVSREKKESFPLTVTSAQKNPTAFYLCASTFGGSAYNEQFFGPGTRLTVL.

The rearrangement joins TRBV6-6 to TRBJ1-6; the match to TRBD1 covers 7 bases. The length of the CDR3 is 14 residues. Germline-derived CDR1 and CDR2 are MNHNY and SVGAGI (reference sequence). V trimming: 8 bases; J trimming: 2 bases; junction bases outside the gene matches: 3. The CDR3 reads CASHGTAYNSPLHF. CDR3 nucleotide sequence: TGTGCCAGCCACGGGACAGCCTATAATTCACCCCTCCACTTT.

This rearrangement joins TRBV29-1 to TRBJ2-1; D possibly corresponds to TRBD2 (5 bases). Germline V gene data show CDR1 as SQVTM and CDR2 as ANQGSEA. V dropped 7 bases and J dropped 5 bases, with 12 bases sitting between them. The CDR3 totals 12 residues. In DNA, the CDR3 is TGCAGCGGGAGGCCATCGAACAATGAGCAGTTCTTC. It translates to CSGRPSNNEQFF.

The chain combines TRBV19 with TRBJ2-2, with 7 bases aligning to TRBD1. The CDR3 totals 16 residues. The ends lost 4 bases at V and 5 bases at J; junction bases unmatched: 10. Germline CDR1 reads LNHDA; CDR2 reads SQIVND (reference sequence). The CDR3 sequence: CASSTQPGQKTGELFF. The DNA for the CDR3 is TGTGCCAGTAGTACTCAACCGGGACAGAAAACCGGGGAGCTGTTTTTT.

The gene calls are TRBV5-5 and TRBJ1-4; the match to TRBD1 covers 7 bases. Germline V gene sequence: CDR1 SGHKS, CDR2 YYEKEE (reference sequence). The junction had 2 bases not matched to a gene; V was cut back by 4 bases and J by 2 bases. The CDR3 is made up of 14 amino acids. The CDR3 spells CASSKGQTNEKLFF. The CDR3 DNA follows: TGTGCCAGCAGCAAGGGACAGACTAATGAAAAACTGTTTTTT.

The chain joins TRBV5-1 to TRBJ2-4; the match to TRBD2 covers 9 bases. This CDR3 is built from 17 residues. Unmatched junction bases numbered 8, after V lost 3 bases and J lost 1 base. Germline V gene data show CDR1 as SGHRS and CDR2 as YFSETQ. The CDR3 reads CASSSPGLADAKNIQYF. The CDR3 region has the DNA TGCGCCAGCAGCTCGCCGGGACTAGCAGACGCCAAAAACATTCAGTACTTC.

V gene TRBV5-4 combines with J gene TRBJ1-1, with 7 bases lining up with TRBD1. The V gene end was trimmed by 4 bases and the J gene end by 3 bases; junction bases not matched to a gene: 9. The CDR3 spans 15 residues. Germline CDR1 and CDR2: SGHNT and YYREEE (reference sequence). CDR3 region: CASSTTGEEDTEAFF. CDR3 coding DNA: TGTGCCAGCAGCACAACAGGGGAAGAGGACACTGAAGCTTTCTTT.

The chain has TRBV20-1 and TRBJ1-1; no definite D call. Trimming removed 3 bases from V and 1 base from J, with 9 bases in between. The germline V gene encodes CDR1 DFQATT and CDR2 SNEGSKA (reference sequence). The CDR3 consists of 13 residues. CDR3: CSASWRKNTEAFF. CDR3 DNA sequence: TGCAGTGCTAGTTGGCGGAAGAACACTGAAGCTTTCTTT.

Here the CDR3 DNA reads TGCGCCAGCACCCGACAGGGAAACACTGAAGCTTTCTTT. This gives the protein CASTRQGNTEAFF. The V call is TRBV10-2, the J call TRBJ1-1, with 7 bases that match TRBD1. The CDR3 is 13 amino acids. V shed 7 bases, J shed 2 bases, and the junction held 4 bases outside the gene matches. Germline CDR1 reads WSHSY; CDR2 reads SAAADI.

This sequence joins TRBV7-9 and TRBJ2-1; 10 bases fit TRBD1. Unmatched junction bases numbered 7, after V lost 5 bases and J lost 3 bases. Germline V gene lookup returns CDR1 SEHNR and CDR2 FQNEAQ (reference sequence). CDR3 size: 16 residues. The CDR3 loop is CASSGDRGLVYNEQFF. Here the CDR3 DNA reads TGTGCCAGCAGCGGAGACAGGGGGCTTGTCTACAATGAGCAGTTCTTC. The full variable domain, in which reference TRBV7-9 and TRBJ2-1 provide the parts outside the CDR3, is DTGVSQNPRHKITKRGQNVTFRCDPISEHNRLYWYRQTLGQGPEFLTYFQNEAQLEKSRLLSDRFSAERPKGSFSTLEIQRTEQGDSAMYLCASSGDRGLVYNEQFFGPGTRLTVL.

This sequence joins TRBV30 and TRBJ1-5; maybe TRBD1 (6 bases). The CDR3 consists of 15 residues. CDR1 is GTSNPN and CDR2 is SVGIG in the germline V gene (reference sequence). V was clipped by 0 bases and J by 7 bases, with 16 bases between them. The DNA of the CDR3 is TGTGCCTGGAGTGTATTAGGCCAGGGGAGCCAGCCCCAGCATTTT. Protein product: CAWSVLGQGSQPQHF.

This clone has a single count. The CDR3 DNA follows: TGTGCCAGAGGGCAGGGTGGGCAGCCCCAGCATTTT. Its protein product is CARGQGGQPQHF. This chain joins TRBV21-1 and TRBJ1-5; the D segment call TRBD1 is taken from the table without a DNA check. TRBV21-1 has pseudogene status. This CDR3 is 12 amino acids long.

CDR3 nucleotides: TGTGCCAGCAGCTTGGGGAGGAATGAGCAGTTCTTC. It is translated as CASSLGRNEQFF. V and J are TRBV11-3 and TRBJ2-1, with D possibly matching TRBD2 (6 bases). There are 12 residues in the CDR3. Germline assignment: CDR1 SGHNT and CDR2 YENEEA. Trimming removed 3 bases from V and 7 bases from J, with 7 bases in between.

This chain links TRBV6-6 with TRBJ2-5; 8 nucleotides align to TRBD1. The CDR3 loop spans 14 amino acids. With 4 bases clipped from V and 4 bases from J, the junction kept 5 bases outside the gene matches. Germline lookup yields CDR1 MNHNY and CDR2 SVGAGI (reference sequence). The CDR3: CASSFAGQGETQYF. CDR3 nucleotide sequence: TGTGCCAGCAGTTTCGCCGGACAGGGAGAGACCCAGTACTTC.

The chain carries TRBV28 and TRBJ1-5; D perhaps matches TRBD1 (6 bases). This CDR3 has 15 residues. Germline V gene sequence: CDR1 MDHEN, CDR2 SYDVKM. The V and J ends lost 3 bases and 7 bases respectively, with 16 bases between them. CDR3 protein: CASSFRTGGPQPQHF. CDR3 nucleotides: TGTGCCAGCAGTTTTAGAACCGGGGGGCCCCAGCCCCAGCATTTT.

This clone showed up just once. The chain employs TRBV28 and TRBJ2-3, with 9 bases lining up with TRBD1. The V segment lost 9 bases and the J segment 6 bases; nucleotides outside the gene matches: 7. The CDR3 loop spans 13 amino acids. The V gene's germline CDR1 is MDHEN and CDR2 SYDVKM. The CDR3 spells CASITGGRDTQYF. CDR3 bases: TGTGCCAGTATTACAGGGGGCAGGGATACGCAGTATTTT.

The chain links TRBV28 to TRBJ1-2, with D possibly being TRBD1 (5 bases). Between the trimmed V and J ends, which lost 4 bases and 4 bases, there was a span of 13 bases. This CDR3 contains 14 residues. CDR1 and CDR2 from the germline V gene are MDHEN and SYDVKM. The CDR3: CASSSPDRLYGYTF. In DNA form, the CDR3 reads TGTGCCAGCAGTTCACCCGACAGACTCTATGGCTACACCTTC.

This clone has just one count. The chain carries TRBV7-2 and TRBJ1-6; D not certain. The germline V gene encodes CDR1 SGHTA and CDR2 FQGNSA. Trimming pared 1 base from V and 9 bases from J, leaving 7 bases between. The CDR3 extends over 13 amino acids. This CDR3 is CASSLGGVSPLHF. The CDR3 DNA is TGTGCCAGCAGCTTAGGAGGCGTTTCACCCCTCCACTTT. The entire variable domain, with the rest obtained from reference TRBV7-2 and TRBJ1-6, is as follows: GAGVSQSPSNKVTEKGKDVELRCDPISGHTALYWYRQSLGQGLEFLIYFQGNSAPDKSGLPSDRFSAERTGGSVSTLTIQRTQQEDSAVYLCASSLGGVSPLHFGNGTRLTVT.